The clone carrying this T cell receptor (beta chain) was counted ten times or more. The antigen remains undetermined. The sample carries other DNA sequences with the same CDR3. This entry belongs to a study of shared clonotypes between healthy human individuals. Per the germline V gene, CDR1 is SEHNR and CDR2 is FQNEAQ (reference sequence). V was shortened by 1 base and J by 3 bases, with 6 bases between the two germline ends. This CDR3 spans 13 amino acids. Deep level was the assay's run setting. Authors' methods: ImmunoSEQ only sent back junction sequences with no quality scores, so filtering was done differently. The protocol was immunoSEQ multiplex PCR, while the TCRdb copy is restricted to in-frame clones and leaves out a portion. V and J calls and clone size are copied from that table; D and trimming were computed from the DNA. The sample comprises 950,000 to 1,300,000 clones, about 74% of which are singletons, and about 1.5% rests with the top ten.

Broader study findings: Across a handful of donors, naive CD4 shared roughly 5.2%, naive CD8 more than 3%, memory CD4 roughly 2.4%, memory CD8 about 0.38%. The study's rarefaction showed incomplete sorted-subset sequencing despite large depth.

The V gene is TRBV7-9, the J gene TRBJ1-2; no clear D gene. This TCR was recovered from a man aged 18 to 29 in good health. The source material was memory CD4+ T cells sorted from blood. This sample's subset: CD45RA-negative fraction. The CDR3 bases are TGTGCCAGCAGCTTAGAAGGGTACTATGGCTACACCTTC. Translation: CASSLEGYYGYTF.